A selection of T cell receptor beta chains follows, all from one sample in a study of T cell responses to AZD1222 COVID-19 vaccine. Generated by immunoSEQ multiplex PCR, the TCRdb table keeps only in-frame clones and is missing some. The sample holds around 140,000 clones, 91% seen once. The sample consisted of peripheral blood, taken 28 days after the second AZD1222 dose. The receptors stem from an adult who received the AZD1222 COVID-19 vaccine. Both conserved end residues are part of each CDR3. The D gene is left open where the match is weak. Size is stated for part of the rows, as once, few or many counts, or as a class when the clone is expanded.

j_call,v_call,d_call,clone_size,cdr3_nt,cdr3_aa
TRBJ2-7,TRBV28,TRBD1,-,TGTGCCAGCAGGGCGTCGGGACAGGGTATAAGCTACGAGCAGTACTTC,CASRASGQGISYEQYF
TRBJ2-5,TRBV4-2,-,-,TGTGCCAGCAGCCAAGTCGGCGGGGGCCGTATAGAGACCCAGTACTTC,CASSQVGGGRIETQYF
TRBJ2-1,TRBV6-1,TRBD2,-,TGTGCCAGCAGTGAAGTTCCCCGGGGGGTCAATGAGCAGTTCTTC,CASSEVPRGVNEQFF
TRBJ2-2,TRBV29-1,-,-,TGCAGCGTTGGTTCAGGGTACACCGGGGAGCTGTTTTTT,CSVGSGYTGELFF
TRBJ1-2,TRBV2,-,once,TGTGCCAGCATTCGGGAATTTTATGGCTACACCTTC,CASIREFYGYTF
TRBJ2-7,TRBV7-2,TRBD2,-,TGTGCCAGCCGATCACTAGCGGGAAAAGAGCAGTACTTC,CASRSLAGKEQYF
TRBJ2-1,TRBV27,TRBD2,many,TGTGCCAGCCGCTTACTAGCGGGGGGGCCCCTCAATGAGCAGTTCTTC,CASRLLAGGPLNEQFF
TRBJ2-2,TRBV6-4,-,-,TGTGCCAGCAGTGGAGGCTCTTTCGGGGAGCTGTTTTTT,CASSGGSFGELFF
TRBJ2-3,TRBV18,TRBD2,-,TGTGCCAGCTCTCTAGCGGGAGACAACAAGTTAAAAGATACGCAGTATTTT,CASSLAGDNKLKDTQYF
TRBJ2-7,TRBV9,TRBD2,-,TGTGCCAGCAGCGTAGGAATTACTAGCGTCTCGTACTCCTACGAGCAGTACTTC,CASSVGITSVSYSYEQYF
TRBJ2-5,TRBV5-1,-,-,TGCGCCAGCAGCTTGGTATTGGGGGGCGGAGGTCAAGAGACCCAGTACTTC,CASSLVLGGGGQETQYF
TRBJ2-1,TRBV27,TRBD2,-,TGTGCCAGCAGTTTTGGGCAGCGGGGGGGCAAGGTTAATGAGCAGTTCTTC,CASSFGQRGGKVNEQFF
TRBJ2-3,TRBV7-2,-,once,TGTGCCAGCAGCCAACGGGCTACCTTTGCTACGCAGTATTTT,CASSQRATFATQYF
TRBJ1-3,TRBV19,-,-,TGTGCCAGTAGAAGGTCCAGGCAGATCTCTGGAAACACCATATATTTT,CASRRSRQISGNTIYF
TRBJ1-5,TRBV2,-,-,TGTGCCAGTGCTGGGGGTAGGAATCAGCCCCAGCATTTT,CASAGGRNQPQHF
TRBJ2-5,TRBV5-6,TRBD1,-,TGTGCCAGCAGCTTTCGGACAGGGAGGAAAGAGACCCAGTACTTC,CASSFRTGRKETQYF
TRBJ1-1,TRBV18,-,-,TGTGCCAGCTCACGTATTGACACCGAAGCTTTCTTT,CASSRIDTEAFF
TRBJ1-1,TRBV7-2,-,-,TGTGCCAGCAGCTTCTCAGGGTGGAACACTGAAGCTTTCTTT,CASSFSGWNTEAFF
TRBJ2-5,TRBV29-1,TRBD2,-,TGCAGCGGACAAGAGGGACTAGCGGGGGCCGGCGGGACCCAGTACTTC,CSGQEGLAGAGGTQYF
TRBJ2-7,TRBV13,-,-,TGTGCCAGCAGCCTCACGGCTCGGACTCGATACTACGAGCAGTACTTC,CASSLTARTRYYEQYF
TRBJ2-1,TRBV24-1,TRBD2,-,TGTGCCACCAGTGATTCCCGGGAGGTGTGGAATGAGCAGTTCTTC,CATSDSREVWNEQFF
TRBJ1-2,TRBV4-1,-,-,TGCGCCAGCAGCCAAGATGACCCGACAGGTGACTATGGCTACACCTTC,CASSQDDPTGDYGYTF
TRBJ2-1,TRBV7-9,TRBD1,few,TGTGCCAGCAGCTTAGGAATTGACGGACAGGGAGGTGTTGAGCAGTTCTTC,CASSLGIDGQGGVEQFF
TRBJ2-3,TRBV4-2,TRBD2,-,TGTGCCAGCAGCCAAGGAGGCCCTGGGCTAGCGGGCGCAGATACGCAGTATTTT,CASSQGGPGLAGADTQYF
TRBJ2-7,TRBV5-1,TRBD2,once,TGCGCCAGCAGTCAGGGACTAGCGGGAGGGAGCTCCTACGAGCAGTACTTC,CASSQGLAGGSSYEQYF
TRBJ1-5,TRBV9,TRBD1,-,TGTGCCAGCAGCGGACAGGGGGCGAATCAGCCCCAGCATTTT,CASSGQGANQPQHF
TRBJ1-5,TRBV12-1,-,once,TGTGCCAGCAGCTTGTGGCAGCCCCAGCATTTT,CASSLWQPQHF
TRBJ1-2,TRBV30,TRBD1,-,TGTGCCTGGAGTCCCACCGGGACAGGGAACTATGGCTACACCTTC,CAWSPTGTGNYGYTF
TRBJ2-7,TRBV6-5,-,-,TGTGCCAGCAGTCTCGTTTCCGGGCCCTACGAGCAGTACTTC,CASSLVSGPYEQYF
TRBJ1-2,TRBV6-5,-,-,TGTGCCAGCAGTTCCTTGGGACGCATTTATGGCTACACCTTC,CASSSLGRIYGYTF
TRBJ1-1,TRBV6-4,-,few,TGTGCCAGCAGTGTTAAAGAAAGCACTGAAGCTTTCTTT,CASSVKESTEAFF
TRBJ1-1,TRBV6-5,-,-,TGTGCCAGCAGTTACCTAAGTTTGGAGGGCAGCACTGAAGCTTTCTTT,CASSYLSLEGSTEAFF
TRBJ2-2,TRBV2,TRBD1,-,TGTGCCAGCAGTGCCGGGACAGGGATCCCGATGAGTACCGGGGAGCTGTTTTTT,CASSAGTGIPMSTGELFF
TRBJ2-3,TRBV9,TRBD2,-,TGTGCCAGCAGCGTCGCTCAATATAGCGGGGGCACAGATACGCAGTATTTT,CASSVAQYSGGTDTQYF
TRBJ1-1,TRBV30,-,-,TGTGCCTGGGCCCTCCAGGGGAACACTGAAGCTTTCTTT,CAWALQGNTEAFF
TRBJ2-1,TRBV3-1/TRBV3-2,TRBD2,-,TGTGCCAGCAGCCAAGGACTAGCACGGGTTGGTGAGCAGTTCTTC,CASSQGLARVGEQFF
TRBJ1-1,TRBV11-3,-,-,TGTGCCAGCAACAAACGACAGAGTGTCACTGAAGCTTTCTTT,CASNKRQSVTEAFF
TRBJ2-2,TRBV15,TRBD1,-,TGTGCCACCAGCGCCAGGACAGGGGATAGCGGGGAGCTGTTTTTT,CATSARTGDSGELFF
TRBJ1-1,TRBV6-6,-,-,TGTGCCAGCAGTTCCTCACCCGGGGGAACTGAAGCTTTCTTT,CASSSSPGGTEAFF
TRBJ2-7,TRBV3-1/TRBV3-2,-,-,TGTGCCTCTTCATGGGGGAGCTCCTACGAGCAGTACTTC,CASSWGSSYEQYF
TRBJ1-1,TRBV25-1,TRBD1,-,TGTGCCAGCAGTGAATGGGGCAGGGGGCGGACTGAAGCTTTCTTT,CASSEWGRGRTEAFF